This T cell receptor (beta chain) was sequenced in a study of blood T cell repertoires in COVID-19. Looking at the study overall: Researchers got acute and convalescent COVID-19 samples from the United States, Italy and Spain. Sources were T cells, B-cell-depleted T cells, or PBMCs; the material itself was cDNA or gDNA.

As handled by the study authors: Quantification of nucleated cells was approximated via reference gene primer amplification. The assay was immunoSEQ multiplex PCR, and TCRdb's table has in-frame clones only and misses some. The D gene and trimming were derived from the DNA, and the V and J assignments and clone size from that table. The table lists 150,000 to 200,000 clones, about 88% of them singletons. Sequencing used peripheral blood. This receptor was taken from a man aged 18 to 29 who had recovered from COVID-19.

CDR3 loop: CASSSNAGLGSNEQFF. The CDR3 region has the DNA TGTGCCAGCAGCTCAAATGCCGGACTAGGGAGCAATGAGCAGTTCTTC. The rearrangement uses TRBV7-3 and TRBJ2-1, with 7 nucleotides matching TRBD2. Per germline, CDR1 SGHTA and CDR2 FQGTGA. The CDR3 is made up of 16 amino acids. V gave up 4 bases and J gave up 6 bases; unmatched junction bases: 12.